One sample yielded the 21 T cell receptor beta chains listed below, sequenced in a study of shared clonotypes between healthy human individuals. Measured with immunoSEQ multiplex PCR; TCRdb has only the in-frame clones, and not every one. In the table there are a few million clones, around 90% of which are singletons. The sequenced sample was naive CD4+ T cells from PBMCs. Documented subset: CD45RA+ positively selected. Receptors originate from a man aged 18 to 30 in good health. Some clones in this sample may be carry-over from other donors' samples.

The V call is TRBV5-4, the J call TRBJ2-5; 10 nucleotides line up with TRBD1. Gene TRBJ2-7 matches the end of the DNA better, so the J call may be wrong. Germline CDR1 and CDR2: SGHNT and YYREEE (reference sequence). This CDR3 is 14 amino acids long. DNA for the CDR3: TGTGCCAGCAGCTCCCGGGACAGGGGCGACGAGCAGTACTTC. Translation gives CASSSRDRGDEQYF.

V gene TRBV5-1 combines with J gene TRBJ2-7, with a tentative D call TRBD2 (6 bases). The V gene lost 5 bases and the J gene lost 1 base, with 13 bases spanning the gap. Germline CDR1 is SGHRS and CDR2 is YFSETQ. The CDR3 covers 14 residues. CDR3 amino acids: CASRQRVNSYEQYF. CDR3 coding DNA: TGCGCCAGCAGACAGCGGGTGAATTCCTACGAGCAGTACTTC.

The CDR3 loop is CASSKTSGRWVPFF. CDR3 DNA: TGTGCCAGCAGCAAGACTAGCGGGAGATGGGTCCCGTTCTTC. The rearrangement joins TRBV28 to TRBJ2-1; TRBD2 matches 12 bases. Germline-derived CDR1 and CDR2 are MDHEN and SYDVKM. The V and J ends lost 6 bases and 15 bases, in that order; junction bases with no gene match: 12. The CDR3 spans 14 residues.

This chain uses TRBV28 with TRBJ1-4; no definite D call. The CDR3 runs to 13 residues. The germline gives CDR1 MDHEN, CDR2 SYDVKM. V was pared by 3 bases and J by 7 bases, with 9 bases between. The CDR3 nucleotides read TGTGCCAGCAGTTTTGGAGTCAGTGAAAAACTGTTTTTT. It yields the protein CASSFGVSEKLFF.

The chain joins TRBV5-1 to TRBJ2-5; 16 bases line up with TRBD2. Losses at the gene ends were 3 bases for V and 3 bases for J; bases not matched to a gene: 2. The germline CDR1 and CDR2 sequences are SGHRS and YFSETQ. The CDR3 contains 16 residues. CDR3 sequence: CASSSGTSGGEETQYF. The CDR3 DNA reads TGCGCCAGCAGCTCCGGGACTAGCGGGGGGGAAGAGACCCAGTACTTC.

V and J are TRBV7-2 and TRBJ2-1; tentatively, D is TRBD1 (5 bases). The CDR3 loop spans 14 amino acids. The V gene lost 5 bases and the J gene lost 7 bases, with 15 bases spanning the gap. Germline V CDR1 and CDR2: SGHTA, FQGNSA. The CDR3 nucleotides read TGTGCCAGCAGCCCCCGCGGTGGGGCGAATGAGCAGTTCTTC. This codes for CASSPRGGANEQFF.

CDR3 amino acids: CASSQAIGQGSNEQFF. The CDR3 DNA sequence: TGCGCCAGCAGCCAAGCGATTGGACAGGGGAGCAATGAGCAGTTCTTC. The chain combines TRBV4-1 with TRBJ2-1, with 9 bases that match TRBD1. Germline V lookup: CDR1 MGHRA, CDR2 YSYEKL. The CDR3 runs 16 residues. V trimming: 1 base; J trimming: 6 bases; junction bases outside the gene matches: 7.

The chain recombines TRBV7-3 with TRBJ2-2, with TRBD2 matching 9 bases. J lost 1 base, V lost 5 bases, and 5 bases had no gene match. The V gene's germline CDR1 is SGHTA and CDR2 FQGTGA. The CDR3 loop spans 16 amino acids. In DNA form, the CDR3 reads TGTGCCAGCAGCCCTCTAGCGGGAAGGAACACCGGGGAGCTGTTTTTT. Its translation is CASSPLAGRNTGELFF.

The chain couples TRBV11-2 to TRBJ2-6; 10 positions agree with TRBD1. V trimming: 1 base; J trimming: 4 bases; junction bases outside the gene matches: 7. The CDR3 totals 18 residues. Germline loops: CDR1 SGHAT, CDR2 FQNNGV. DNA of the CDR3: TGTGCCAGCAGCTTAGTGGGGACAGGGGCTCTGGGGGCCAACGTCCTGACTTTC. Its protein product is CASSLVGTGALGANVLTF.

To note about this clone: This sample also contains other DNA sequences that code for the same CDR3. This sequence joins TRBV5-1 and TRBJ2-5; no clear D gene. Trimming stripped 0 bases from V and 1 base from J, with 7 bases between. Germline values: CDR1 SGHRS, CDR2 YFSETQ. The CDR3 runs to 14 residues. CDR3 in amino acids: CASSLGPGQETQYF. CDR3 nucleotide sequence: TGCGCCAGCAGCTTGGGTCCAGGCCAAGAGACCCAGTACTTC.

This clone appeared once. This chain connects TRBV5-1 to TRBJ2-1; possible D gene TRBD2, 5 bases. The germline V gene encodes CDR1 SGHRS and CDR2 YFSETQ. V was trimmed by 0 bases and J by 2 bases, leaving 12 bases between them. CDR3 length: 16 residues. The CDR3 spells CASSLDVGEPYNEQFF. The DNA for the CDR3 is TGCGCCAGCAGCTTGGACGTCGGGGAGCCCTACAATGAGCAGTTCTTC. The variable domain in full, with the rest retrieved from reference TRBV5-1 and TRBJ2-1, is KAGVTQTPRYLIKTRGQQVTLSCSPISGHRSVSWYQQTPGQGLQFLFEYFSETQRNKGNFPGRFSGRQFSNSRSEMNVSTLELGDSALYLCASSLDVGEPYNEQFFGPGTRLTVL.

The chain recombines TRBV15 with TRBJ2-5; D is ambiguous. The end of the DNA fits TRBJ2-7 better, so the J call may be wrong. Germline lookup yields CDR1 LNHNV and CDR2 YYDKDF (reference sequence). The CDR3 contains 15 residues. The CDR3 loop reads CATSRGFTTVDEQYF. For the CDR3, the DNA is TGTGCCACCAGCAGAGGGTTCACTACCGTCGACGAGCAGTACTTC.

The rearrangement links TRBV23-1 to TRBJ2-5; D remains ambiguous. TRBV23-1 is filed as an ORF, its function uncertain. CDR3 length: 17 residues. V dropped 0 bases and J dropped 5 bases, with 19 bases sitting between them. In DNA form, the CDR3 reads TGCGCCAGCAGTCAATCGACCGGGTCCAAGAAAACGGAGACCCAGTACTTC. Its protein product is CASSQSTGSKKTETQYF.

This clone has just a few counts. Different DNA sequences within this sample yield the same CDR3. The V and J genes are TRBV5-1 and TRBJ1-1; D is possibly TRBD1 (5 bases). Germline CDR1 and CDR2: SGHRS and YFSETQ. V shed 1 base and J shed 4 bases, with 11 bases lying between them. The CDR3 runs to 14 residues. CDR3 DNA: TGCGCCAGCAGCTTGCTTCAGGGAGGCACTGAAGCTTTCTTT. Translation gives CASSLLQGGTEAFF.

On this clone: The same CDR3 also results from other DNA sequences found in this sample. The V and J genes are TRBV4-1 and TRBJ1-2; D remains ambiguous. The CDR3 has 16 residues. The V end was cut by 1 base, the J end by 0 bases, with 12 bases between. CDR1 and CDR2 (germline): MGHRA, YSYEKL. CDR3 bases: TGCGCCAGCAGCCAAGGTCGAGCCAAGGCTAACTATGGCTACACCTTC. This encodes CASSQGRAKANYGYTF.

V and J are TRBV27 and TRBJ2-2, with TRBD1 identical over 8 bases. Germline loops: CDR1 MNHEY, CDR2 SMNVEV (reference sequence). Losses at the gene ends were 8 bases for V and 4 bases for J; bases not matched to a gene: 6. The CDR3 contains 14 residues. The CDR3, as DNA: TGTGCCAGCTCCCGGACAGGGATCACCGGGGAGCTGTTTTTT. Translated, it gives CASSRTGITGELFF.

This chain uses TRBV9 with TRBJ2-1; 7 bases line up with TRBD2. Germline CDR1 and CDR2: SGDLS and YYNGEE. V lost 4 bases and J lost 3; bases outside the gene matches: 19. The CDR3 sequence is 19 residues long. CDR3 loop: CASSPRPMWAGVVYNEQFF. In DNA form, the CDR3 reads TGTGCCAGCAGCCCCCGACCCATGTGGGCGGGAGTGGTCTACAATGAGCAGTTCTTC.

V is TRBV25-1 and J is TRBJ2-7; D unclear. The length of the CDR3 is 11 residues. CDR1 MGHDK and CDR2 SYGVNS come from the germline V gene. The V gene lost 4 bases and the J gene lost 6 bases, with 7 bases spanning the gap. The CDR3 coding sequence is TGTGCCAGCAGTGCCCAATTCGAGCAGTACTTC. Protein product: CASSAQFEQYF.

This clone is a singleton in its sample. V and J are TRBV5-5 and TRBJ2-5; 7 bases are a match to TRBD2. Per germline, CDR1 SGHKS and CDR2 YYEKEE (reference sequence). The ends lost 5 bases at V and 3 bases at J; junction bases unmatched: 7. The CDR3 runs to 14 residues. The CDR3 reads CASSHFTSEETQYF. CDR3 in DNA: TGTGCCAGCAGTCATTTCACTAGCGAAGAGACCCAGTACTTC. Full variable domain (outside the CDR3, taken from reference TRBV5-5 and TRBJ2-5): DAGVTQSPTHLIKTRGQQVTLRCSPISGHKSVSWYQQVLGQGPQFIFQYYEKEERGRGNFPDRFSARQFPNYSSELNVNALLLGDSALYLCASSHFTSEETQYFGPGTRLLVL.

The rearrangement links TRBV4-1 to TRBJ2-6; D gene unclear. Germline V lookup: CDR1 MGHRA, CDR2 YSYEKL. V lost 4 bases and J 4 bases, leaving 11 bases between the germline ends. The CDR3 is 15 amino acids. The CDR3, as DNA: TGCGCCAGCAGCCCGCGCGTGGAGGGGGCCAACGTCCTGACTTTC. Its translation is CASSPRVEGANVLTF.

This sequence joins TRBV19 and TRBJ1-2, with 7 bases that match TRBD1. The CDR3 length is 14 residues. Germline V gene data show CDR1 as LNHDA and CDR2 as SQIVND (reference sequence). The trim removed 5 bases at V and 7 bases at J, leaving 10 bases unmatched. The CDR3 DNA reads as TGTGCCAGTAGTCCTCGCGGCAGGGGGTCTGGCTACACCTTC. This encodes CASSPRGRGSGYTF.